This TCR beta chain originates from a study of shared clonotypes between healthy human individuals. Study-level points and caveats: Blood was the sole source, and tissue repertoires probably differ.

On this clone: Its antigen remains unidentified.

The J segment lost 11 bases and the V segment lost 2 bases, leaving 10 bases of the junction unmatched. Per the germline V gene, CDR1 is SGHVS and CDR2 is FQNEAQ. CDR3 length equals 14 residues. The method was immunoSEQ multiplex PCR; TCRdb's version includes in-frame clones alone and lacks a portion of them. The repertoire includes around 1.1 million clones, about 72% of them detected once, and about 0.89% sits in the top ten. Sequenced input: memory CD4+ T cells from PBMCs. Sample subset: CD45RA-negative fraction. The sequence was collected from a man younger than 30 in good health. Some clones in this sample may be carry-over from other donors' samples. The chain joins TRBV7-8 to TRBJ1-1, with TRBD1 identical over 8 bases. The CDR3: CASSLRQGAFSAFF. In nucleotides, the CDR3 is TGTGCCAGCAGCTTAAGGCAGGGGGCCTTCTCGGCTTTCTTT.